These T cell receptor beta chains were read from a single sample in a study of shared clonotypes between healthy human individuals. Only in-frame clones appear in the TCRdb table, and some are missing; sequencing was by immunoSEQ multiplex PCR. The table records roughly 1.5 million clones, 95% to 99% of them present only once. The material sequenced was naive CD4+ T cells sorted from blood. These receptors all stem from a man aged 25 to 40 in good health. The CDR3 runs from the conserved cysteine through the conserved F or W. A D gene is named only where the DNA matches it firmly. Clone sizes are given selectively: once, few, many, or a class where the clone is expanded.

J gene: TRBJ2-1; V gene: TRBV9; clone size: -; D gene: -; CDR3 DNA: TGTGCCAGCACGGGCGACTACGACAATGAGCAGTTCTTC; CDR3 protein: CASTGDYDNEQFF
J gene: TRBJ2-1; V gene: TRBV5-4; clone size: once; D gene: -; CDR3 DNA: TGTGCCAGCAGCACATGGGACTCCTACAATGAGCAGTTCTTC; CDR3 protein: CASSTWDSYNEQFF
J gene: TRBJ2-7; V gene: TRBV5-6; clone size: -; D gene: -; CDR3 DNA: TGTGCCAGCAGCTTGATTGCCAAGATCAACTACGAGCAGTACTTC; CDR3 protein: CASSLIAKINYEQYF
J gene: TRBJ2-3; V gene: TRBV4-3; clone size: -; D gene: -; CDR3 DNA: TGCGCCAGCAGCCAGGCCCCAGAAGATACGCAGTATTTT; CDR3 protein: CASSQAPEDTQYF
J gene: TRBJ1-1; V gene: TRBV5-5; clone size: -; D gene: -; CDR3 DNA: TGTGCCAGCAGCCCGGGACGGCCTATGAACACTGAAGCTTTCTTT; CDR3 protein: CASSPGRPMNTEAFF
J gene: TRBJ2-7; V gene: TRBV5-1; clone size: once; D gene: TRBD2; CDR3 DNA: TGCGCCAGCAGCACCGGGACTAGCGGGAGTCTCTACGAGCAGTACTTC; CDR3 protein: CASSTGTSGSLYEQYF
J gene: TRBJ2-5; V gene: TRBV7-7; clone size: -; D gene: -; CDR3 DNA: TGTGCTAGCAGCTCGGGGGTAGAAGAGACCCAGTACTTC; CDR3 protein: CASSSGVEETQYF
J gene: TRBJ1-3; V gene: TRBV28; clone size: -; D gene: -; CDR3 DNA: TGTGCCAGCAGTACCCGGGACCTCGGATCAGACACCATATATTTT; CDR3 protein: CASSTRDLGSDTIYF
J gene: TRBJ2-1; V gene: TRBV21-1; clone size: -; D gene: -; CDR3 DNA: TGTGCCAGCAGCAAATGGTGCGGACAGGGGGCGGATGAGCAGTTCTTC; CDR3 protein: CASSKWCGQGADEQFF
J gene: TRBJ1-4; V gene: TRBV19; clone size: -; D gene: -; CDR3 DNA: TGTGCCAGTACCTTGGAGAACAGGAAGAATGAAAAACTGTTTTTT; CDR3 protein: CASTLENRKNEKLFF
J gene: TRBJ1-1; V gene: TRBV27; clone size: -; D gene: -; CDR3 DNA: TGTGCCACTAAACCGGGCAGGGAGAACACTGAAGCTTTCTTT; CDR3 protein: CATKPGRENTEAFF
J gene: TRBJ2-6; V gene: TRBV6-4; clone size: -; D gene: -; CDR3 DNA: TGTGCCAGCAGTCAGGGAGCCTCTGGGGCCAACGTCCTGACTTTC; CDR3 protein: CASSQGASGANVLTF
J gene: TRBJ2-7; V gene: TRBV28; clone size: -; D gene: TRBD2; CDR3 DNA: TGTGCCAGCAGTGTACTAGCGGGAGGGTACTACGAGCAGTACTTC; CDR3 protein: CASSVLAGGYYEQYF
J gene: TRBJ1-1; V gene: TRBV6-4; clone size: -; D gene: TRBD1; CDR3 DNA: TGTGCCAGCAGCTCCGAGACAGGGTTTGGAGCTGAAGCTTTCTTT; CDR3 protein: CASSSETGFGAEAFF
J gene: TRBJ2-1; V gene: TRBV19; clone size: -; D gene: TRBD1; CDR3 DNA: TGTGCCAGTAGTATAGAGGGGACAGGGGGGAATGAGCAGTTCTTC; CDR3 protein: CASSIEGTGGNEQFF
J gene: TRBJ2-7; V gene: TRBV2; clone size: -; D gene: TRBD1; CDR3 DNA: TGTGCCAAACGACAGGGGGGCTCCTACGAGCAGTACTTC; CDR3 protein: CAKRQGGSYEQYF
J gene: TRBJ2-7; V gene: TRBV11-2; clone size: -; D gene: -; CDR3 DNA: TGTGCCAGCAGCTTAATAACCGGGCGGGGCTACGAGCAGTACTTC; CDR3 protein: CASSLITGRGYEQYF
J gene: TRBJ1-5; V gene: TRBV6-5; clone size: -; D gene: -; CDR3 DNA: TGTGCCAGCAGTACCAGGGCTTCGGCGTATCAGCCCCAGCATTTT; CDR3 protein: CASSTRASAYQPQHF
J gene: TRBJ1-4; V gene: TRBV18; clone size: -; D gene: -; CDR3 DNA: TGTGCCAGCTCACCCGCCACAGCGAATGAAAAACTGTTTTTT; CDR3 protein: CASSPATANEKLFF
J gene: TRBJ2-7; V gene: TRBV4-1; clone size: -; D gene: TRBD1; CDR3 DNA: TGCGCCAGCAGCCAAGAACTGGTAGGGACAGGGGAGAGAAGGTCCTACGAGCAGTACTTC; CDR3 protein: CASSQELVGTGERRSYEQYF
J gene: TRBJ2-7; V gene: TRBV5-1; clone size: -; D gene: TRBD2; CDR3 DNA: TGCGCCAGCAGCGTGACCGCCACTAGCGGGAGATACGAGCAGTACTTC; CDR3 protein: CASSVTATSGRYEQYF
J gene: TRBJ2-2; V gene: TRBV19; clone size: -; D gene: TRBD2; CDR3 DNA: TGTGCCAGTAGTAAGCGGGGGAACACCGGGGAGCTGTTTTTT; CDR3 protein: CASSKRGNTGELFF
J gene: TRBJ2-5; V gene: TRBV7-8; clone size: -; D gene: -; CDR3 DNA: TGTGCCAGCAGCTCTCGACTAGTCGGAGAGACCCAGTACTTC; CDR3 protein: CASSSRLVGETQYF
J gene: TRBJ2-7; V gene: TRBV9; clone size: -; D gene: -; CDR3 DNA: TGTGCCAGCAGCGTAGATGGCAGTTCCTACGAGCAGTACTTC; CDR3 protein: CASSVDGSSYEQYF
J gene: TRBJ1-1; V gene: TRBV4-3; clone size: -; D gene: -; CDR3 DNA: TGCGCCAGCAGCCAAAGAGGTGAGGGGGAAGCTTTCTTT; CDR3 protein: CASSQRGEGEAFF
J gene: TRBJ2-1; V gene: TRBV10-1; clone size: -; D gene: -; CDR3 DNA: TGCGCCAGCAGTGAGTCTTGGGGGACCTACAATGAGCAGTTCTTC; CDR3 protein: CASSESWGTYNEQFF
J gene: TRBJ2-1; V gene: TRBV11-2; clone size: -; D gene: -; CDR3 DNA: TGTGCCAGCACCAGCGGATTGTCCTACAATGAGCAGTTCTTC; CDR3 protein: CASTSGLSYNEQFF
J gene: TRBJ2-1; V gene: TRBV10-3; clone size: -; D gene: -; CDR3 DNA: TGTGCCATCAGGGGCCCGGGGAGGAATGAGCAGTTCTTC; CDR3 protein: CAIRGPGRNEQFF
J gene: TRBJ1-5; V gene: TRBV30; clone size: -; D gene: -; CDR3 DNA: TGTGCCTGGAGCACGCCAGGAGGCCCCAATCAGCCCCAGCATTTT; CDR3 protein: CAWSTPGGPNQPQHF
J gene: TRBJ2-3; V gene: TRBV5-4; clone size: -; D gene: -; CDR3 DNA: TGTGCCAGCAGCTTAGGACTAACTAGCACAGATACGCAGTATTTT; CDR3 protein: CASSLGLTSTDTQYF
J gene: TRBJ1-4; V gene: TRBV7-2; clone size: -; D gene: -; CDR3 DNA: TGTGCCAGCAGCTTAGGGGGGCTGGAGAATGAAAAACTGTTTTTT; CDR3 protein: CASSLGGLENEKLFF